These 14 T cell receptor beta chains originate from one sample sequenced in a study of siplizumab effects on memory and regulatory T cells. Measured with immunoSEQ multiplex PCR; TCRdb has only the in-frame clones, and not every one. The table shows more than 85,000 clones, with around nine tenths occurring only once. The sample was CD4+ T cells sorted from blood. The source of these receptors is a human donor in good health.

This sequence joins TRBV12-5 and TRBJ2-2; D gene ambiguous. Germline assignment: CDR1 LGHNT and CDR2 FRNRAP. The CDR3 is 13 amino acids. V was clipped by 2 bases and J by 6 bases, with 7 bases between them. CDR3 in amino acids: CASGLNQAGELFF. The DNA for the CDR3 is TGTGCTAGTGGTTTGAATCAGGCCGGGGAGCTGTTTTTT.

This sequence joins TRBV19 and TRBJ2-7, with D maybe TRBD1 (6 bases). The germline V gene encodes CDR1 LNHDA and CDR2 SQIVND (reference sequence). Trimming left V 3 bases short and J 1 base short, with 13 bases between. CDR3 length: 15 amino acids. The CDR3 here is CASSIFGTQSYEQYF. The CDR3 DNA sequence: TGTGCCAGTAGTATCTTTGGGACACAATCCTACGAGCAGTACTTC.

The rearrangement links TRBV7-8 to TRBJ2-7; D is unclear. The germline V gene encodes CDR1 SGHVS and CDR2 FQNEAQ. The length of the CDR3 is 11 residues. Trimming removed 5 bases from V and 7 bases from J, with 9 bases in between. This CDR3 is CASSPSDEQYF. The DNA of the CDR3 is TGTGCCAGCAGCCCCTCTGATGAGCAGTACTTC.

J is TRBJ1-2 and V is TRBV6-1; weak D call: TRBD1 (6 bases). The germline V and J ends were trimmed by 8 bases and 1 base, with 11 bases remaining between them. The CDR3 runs 13 residues. CDR1 and CDR2 from the germline V gene are MNHNS and SASEGT. The chain's CDR3 is CASCGQLNYGYTF. The CDR3 nucleotides read TGTGCCAGCTGCGGACAGCTTAACTATGGCTACACCTTC.

The rearrangement joins TRBV2 to TRBJ2-5; 8 bases map to TRBD1. Germline CDR1 and CDR2: SNHLY and FYNNEI. After removal of 7 bases from V and 5 bases from J, the junction contained 6 bases not matched to a gene. The CDR3 sequence is 13 residues long. The CDR3 loop reads CASTPGGGETQYF. The CDR3 DNA is TGTGCCAGCACTCCAGGGGGCGGTGAGACCCAGTACTTC.

V and J are TRBV5-3 and TRBJ1-1; TRBD1 matches at 10 bases. TRBV5-3 falls under the ORF class, with uncertain function. Trimming cost V 2 bases and J 0 bases; bases outside gene matches: 7. The CDR3 totals 17 residues. The CDR3 DNA is TGTGCCAGAAGCTTAGACAGGGGGCTGGGGATGAACACTGAAGCTTTCTTT. It is translated as CARSLDRGLGMNTEAFF.

The genes are TRBV10-3 and TRBJ2-1, with a tentative D call TRBD2 (6 bases). There are 15 residues in the CDR3. The V end lost 10 bases, the J end lost 0 bases, and 16 bases lay between the germline ends. Germline V gene lookup returns CDR1 ENHRY and CDR2 SYGVKD. Here the CDR3 reads CATVPSDPSYNEQFF. CDR3 nucleotide sequence: TGTGCCACCGTTCCTAGCGATCCCTCCTACAATGAGCAGTTCTTC.

The rearrangement joins TRBV5-1 to TRBJ1-5; D not resolved. This CDR3 region has 13 residues. CDR1 and CDR2 (germline): SGHRS, YFSETQ. The V end lost 2 bases, the J end lost 2 bases, and 5 bases lay between the germline ends. DNA of the CDR3: TGCGCCAGCAGCTTTGGGGGCAATCAGCCCCAGCATTTT. Translating it yields CASSFGGNQPQHF.

The CDR3 loop is CATSRGWDGYTF. The CDR3 DNA sequence: TGTGCCACCAGCAGAGGATGGGATGGCTACACCTTC. The chain links TRBV15 to TRBJ1-2; D not resolved. Germline V gene lookup returns CDR1 LNHNV and CDR2 YYDKDF (reference sequence). The CDR3 is made up of 12 amino acids. V was clipped by 1 base and J by 6 bases, with 6 bases between them. The variable domain in full, completed from reference TRBV15 and TRBJ1-2, reads DAMVIQNPRYQVTQFGKPVTLSCSQTLNHNVMYWYQQKSSQAPKLLFHYYDKDFNNEADTPDNFQSRRPNTSFCFLDIRSPGLGDTAMYLCATSRGWDGYTFGSGTRLTVV.

The rearrangement uses TRBV21-1 and TRBJ1-4. TRBV21-1 is labeled a pseudogene. The CDR3 length is 13 residues. The CDR3 DNA sequence: TGTGCCAAATTGACGGTTCTCAATGAAAAACTGTTTTTT. Translated, it gives CAKLTVLNEKLFF.

This chain uses TRBV1 with TRBJ2-2. TRBV1 is flagged as a pseudogene. The CDR3 contains 14 residues. The CDR3 loop reads CTSSQDYVGGELFF. CDR3 sequence (DNA): TGCACCAGCAGCCAAGATTACGTGGGCGGGGAGCTGTTTTTT.

This chain links TRBV6-5 with TRBJ1-2, with D hard to call. Trimming left V 6 bases short and J 3 bases short, with 5 bases between. CDR3 length equals 11 residues. From germline, CDR1 is MNHEY and CDR2 SVGAGI. The CDR3 bases are TGTGCCAGCAGGGCTGACTATGGCTACACCTTC. This codes for CASRADYGYTF.

The chain is built from TRBV6-1 and TRBJ2-7; 11 nucleotides align to TRBD2. The length of the CDR3 is 15 residues. After removal of 0 bases from V and 3 bases from J, the junction contained 1 base not matched to a gene. Germline V lookup: CDR1 MNHNS, CDR2 SASEGT. The CDR3 region is CASSEAGLADYEQYF. In DNA, the CDR3 is TGTGCCAGCAGTGAAGCGGGACTAGCGGACTACGAGCAGTACTTC.

The rearrangement joins TRBV5-4 to TRBJ1-2; D gene ambiguous. The CDR3 length is 14 residues. The V end lost 6 bases, the J end lost 4 bases, and 16 bases lay between the germline ends. The germline V gene encodes CDR1 SGHNT and CDR2 YYREEE (reference sequence). The CDR3 spells CASNADGLGYGYTF. CDR3 DNA: TGTGCCAGCAACGCTGACGGCCTGGGCTATGGCTACACCTTC. Using reference TRBV5-4 and TRBJ1-2 for the parts outside the CDR3, the full variable domain is ETGVTQSPTHLIKTRGQQVTLRCSSQSGHNTVSWYQQALGQGPQFIFQYYREEENGRGNFPPRFSGLQFPNYSSELNVNALELDDSALYLCASNADGLGYGYTFGSGTRLTVV.